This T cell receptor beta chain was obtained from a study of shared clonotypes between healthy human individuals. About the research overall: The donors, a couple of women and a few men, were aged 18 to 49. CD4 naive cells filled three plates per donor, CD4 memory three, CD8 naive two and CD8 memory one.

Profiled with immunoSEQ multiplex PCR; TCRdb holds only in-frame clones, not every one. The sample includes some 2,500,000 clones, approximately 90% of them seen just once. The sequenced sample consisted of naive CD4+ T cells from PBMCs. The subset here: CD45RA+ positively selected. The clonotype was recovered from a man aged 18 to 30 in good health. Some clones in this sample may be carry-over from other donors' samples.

The CDR3 here is CASSREQGASGNTIYF. The CDR3 DNA reads TGCGCCAGCAGCCGGGAACAGGGTGCGTCTGGAAACACCATATATTTT. V usage is TRBV4-3 and J usage is TRBJ1-3; D possibly corresponds to TRBD1 (6 bases). This CDR3 spans 16 amino acids. The V and J ends lost 4 bases and 1 base respectively, with 14 bases between them. Germline CDR1 reads LGHNA; CDR2 reads YSLEER.